Presented here are 26 T cell receptor beta chains from one specimen sequenced in a study of cytomegalovirus exposure and HLA in healthy donors. The PCR contained 60 Vbeta and 13 Jbeta primers. The assay was immunoSEQ multiplex PCR, and TCRdb's table has in-frame clones only and misses some. Here the sample spans more than 150,000 clones, approximately 84% being singletons. Input material: PBMCs. The receptors here all came from a boy aged 2 to 10 in good health and CMV-seronegative.

The chain links TRBV2 to TRBJ1-5, with a weak D call TRBD1 (5 bases). Germline CDR1 is SNHLY and CDR2 is FYNNEI. Trimming removed 5 bases at V and 4 bases at J, with 18 bases between. The length of the CDR3 is 16 residues. The CDR3 DNA reads as TGTGCCAGCAGTCGAGGCCGTGACAGACTTAATCAGCCCCAGCATTTT. Translation: CASSRGRDRLNQPQHF.

The chain links TRBV12-5 to TRBJ1-1; D possibly corresponds to TRBD1 (5 bases). V dropped 1 base and J dropped 1 base, with 19 bases sitting between them. Germline CDR1 and CDR2: LGHNT and FRNRAP. This CDR3 region has 18 residues. CDR3 sequence (DNA): TGTGCTAGTGGTTTGGCCCTGACAGTTGGGGCGGCGAACACTGAAGCTTTCTTT. It encodes CASGLALTVGAANTEAFF.

The chain combines TRBV15 with TRBJ2-2; D not resolved. This CDR3 comprises 15 residues. Germline-derived CDR1 and CDR2 are LNHNV and YYDKDF (reference sequence). Trimming stripped 2 bases from V and 1 base from J, with 8 bases between. CDR3 bases: TGTGCCACCAGCAGATATCCAGGGAACACCGGGGAGCTGTTTTTT. Residues: CATSRYPGNTGELFF.

The V and J genes are TRBV29-1 and TRBJ2-7, with TRBD2 matching over 12 bases. CDR3 length: 14 amino acids. Germline V gene data show CDR1 as SQVTM and CDR2 as ANQGSEA. V lost 1 base to trimming and J lost 4 bases; unmatched junction nucleotides: 2. In nucleotides, the CDR3 is TGCAGCGTTGAAGGGACTAGCGGGATTTACGAGCAGTACTTC. Translating gives CSVEGTSGIYEQYF.

The V gene is TRBV4-1, the J gene TRBJ2-5; 11 bases match TRBD1. With the DNA end fitting TRBJ2-7 better, the J assignment may be wrong. Germline V lookup: CDR1 MGHRA, CDR2 YSYEKL. This CDR3 comprises 15 residues. CDR3 protein: CASSHPGQGGYEQYF. CDR3 bases: TGCGCCAGCAGCCACCCGGGACAGGGGGGCTACGAGCAGTACTTC.

The rearrangement uses TRBV27 and TRBJ1-4; TRBD1 is a possible D gene (6 bases). V was trimmed by 5 bases and J by 3 bases, leaving 13 bases between them. CDR1 and CDR2 from the germline V gene are MNHEY and SMNVEV (reference sequence). The CDR3 is 15 residues long. CDR3 region: CASSTLDSSNEKLFF. The CDR3 region has the DNA TGTGCCAGCAGTACCTTGGACAGCTCTAATGAAAAACTGTTTTTT.

The genes are TRBV7-2 and TRBJ2-5, with 13 positions matching TRBD2. V trimming: 5 bases; J trimming: 2 bases; junction bases outside the gene matches: 5. There are 16 residues in the CDR3. Per the germline V gene, CDR1 is SGHTA and CDR2 is FQGNSA. The DNA of the CDR3 is TGTGCCAGCAGCGAACCGGGACTAGCGGGACAAGAGACCCAGTACTTC. It codes for CASSEPGLAGQETQYF.

The chain uses TRBV9 and TRBJ2-1; D is possibly TRBD2 (6 bases). This CDR3 has 23 residues. Germline V gene data show CDR1 as SGDLS and CDR2 as YYNGEE. V shed 0 bases and J shed 0 bases, with 31 bases lying between them. The CDR3 reads CASSVAGFLAAGLGPSSYNEQFF. For the CDR3, the DNA is TGTGCCAGCAGCGTAGCTGGGTTCTTGGCAGCGGGCTTGGGACCTTCCTCCTACAATGAGCAGTTCTTC.

The gene calls are TRBV10-1 and TRBJ1-1, with D perhaps TRBD1 (6 bases). The CDR3 has 14 residues. The germline V and J ends were trimmed by 0 bases and 5 bases, with 10 bases remaining between them. Germline V lookup: CDR1 WNHNN, CDR2 SYGVQD (reference sequence). As DNA, the CDR3 is TGCGCCAGCAGTGAGTCGAGGGGGGGGACTGAAGCTTTCTTT. As protein: CASSESRGGTEAFF.

V is TRBV2 and J is TRBJ2-1; 10 nucleotides match TRBD2. The CDR3 length is 16 residues. Germline V gene sequence: CDR1 SNHLY, CDR2 FYNNEI. The trim removed 3 bases at V and 6 bases at J, leaving 8 bases unmatched. CDR3 nucleotide sequence: TGTGCCAGCAGTGATCTCCCGGGACTAGCGACCAATGAGCAGTTCTTC. Amino acid sequence: CASSDLPGLATNEQFF. Variable domain in full (rest from reference TRBV2 and TRBJ2-1): EPEVTQTPSHQVTQMGQEVILRCVPISNHLYFYWYRQILGQKVEFLVSFYNNEISEKSEIFDDQFSVERPDGSNFTLKIRSTKLEDSAMYFCASSDLPGLATNEQFFGPGTRLTVL.

This clone was counted a few times. CDR3 nucleotides: TGTGCTAGTGGTTCCCCGCGGGGGGGGGCGAACACTGAAGCTTTCTTT. Translating gives CASGSPRGGANTEAFF. The chain combines TRBV12-5 with TRBJ1-1, with D possibly being TRBD1 (6 bases). This CDR3 spans 16 amino acids. Trimming left V 4 bases short and J 1 base short, with 16 bases between. Per germline, CDR1 LGHNT and CDR2 FRNRAP.

This clone has only a few counts. The gene calls are TRBV19 and TRBJ1-1, with 7 bases that match TRBD1. The V and J ends lost 1 base and 0 bases, in that order; junction bases with no gene match: 5. Per germline, CDR1 LNHDA and CDR2 SQIVND (reference sequence). The CDR3 spans 16 residues. CDR3 in DNA: TGTGCCAGTAGTATAGCATACAGGGGATTGAACACTGAAGCTTTCTTT. Its protein product is CASSIAYRGLNTEAFF.

This clone was recorded once. V usage is TRBV28 and J usage is TRBJ2-1; TRBD2 matches at 10 bases. Germline V CDR1 and CDR2: MDHEN, SYDVKM. J lost 3 bases, V lost 5 bases, and 7 bases had no gene match. This CDR3 spans 16 amino acids. DNA of the CDR3: TGTGCCAGCAGTAGCCTCAGACTAGCGGGCTACAATGAGCAGTTCTTC. Translated, it gives CASSSLRLAGYNEQFF.

This chain links TRBV30 with TRBJ1-6; TRBD1 matches 9 bases. The germline gives CDR1 GTSNPN, CDR2 SVGIG (reference sequence). This CDR3 is 14 amino acids long. V lost 3 bases to trimming and J lost 10 bases; unmatched junction nucleotides: 7. The CDR3 DNA follows: TGTGCCTGGAGGGGGGACAGGGTGAGGTCACCCCTCCACTTT. Translating gives CAWRGDRVRSPLHF.

The V and J genes are TRBV7-9 and TRBJ2-1; TRBD2 matches at 9 bases. The ends lost 2 bases at V and 7 bases at J; junction bases unmatched: 12. CDR1 SEHNR and CDR2 FQNEAQ come from the germline V gene (reference sequence). The CDR3 totals 17 residues. Here the CDR3 DNA reads TGTGCCAGCAGCTTATACAGGGGAGTAGCGGGAGTGAATGAGCAGTTCTTC. Translation gives CASSLYRGVAGVNEQFF.

The chain uses TRBV6-1 and TRBJ2-7, with 10 bases fitting TRBD1. The CDR3 covers 14 residues. After removal of 5 bases from V and 5 bases from J, the junction contained 6 bases not matched to a gene. Germline V gives CDR1 MNHNS, CDR2 SASEGT. This chain's CDR3 is CASSTKTGGNEQYF. The CDR3 nucleotides read TGTGCCAGCAGTACCAAGACAGGGGGCAACGAGCAGTACTTC.

This chain uses TRBV27 with TRBJ2-5; 7 nucleotides line up with TRBD1. Trimming cost V 8 bases and J 2 bases; bases outside gene matches: 2. This CDR3 region has 12 residues. Looked up from germline, CDR1 is MNHEY and CDR2 is SMNVEV (reference sequence). In nucleotides, the CDR3 is TGTGCCAGCCGGGACAGTCAAGAGACCCAGTACTTC. This encodes CASRDSQETQYF.

This clone has just a few counts. CDR3 loop: CASSESRDRNEQFF. The DNA for the CDR3 is TGTGCCAGCAGTGAATCCAGGGATAGGAATGAGCAGTTCTTC. V is TRBV6-1 and J is TRBJ2-1; tentatively, D is TRBD1 (5 bases). Trimming pared 2 bases from V and 7 bases from J, leaving 12 bases between. The CDR3 extends over 14 amino acids. Germline lookup yields CDR1 MNHNS and CDR2 SASEGT.

The chain employs TRBV7-9 and TRBJ1-1; 7 positions agree with TRBD1. After removal of 2 bases from V and 1 base from J, the junction contained 7 bases not matched to a gene. Germline CDR1 SEHNR, CDR2 FQNEAQ (reference sequence). The CDR3 covers 16 residues. CDR3 sequence: CASSLNRGETNTEAFF. CDR3 coding DNA: TGTGCCAGCAGCTTAAACAGGGGAGAGACGAACACTGAAGCTTTCTTT.

The V and J genes are TRBV9 and TRBJ2-7; D might be TRBD2 (5 bases). Trimming left V 0 bases short and J 7 bases short, with 11 bases between. Germline CDR1 reads SGDLS; CDR2 reads YYNGEE. The CDR3 is made up of 13 amino acids. The chain's CDR3 is CASSVGELREQYF. DNA of the CDR3: TGTGCCAGCAGCGTAGGGGAGTTGAGAGAGCAGTACTTC.

The gene calls are TRBV6-6 and TRBJ1-1; possibly TRBD1 for D (5 bases). CDR3 length equals 15 residues. Germline V gene data show CDR1 as MNHNY and CDR2 as SVGAGI (reference sequence). V shed 4 bases and J shed 6 bases, with 18 bases lying between them. The DNA for the CDR3 is TGTGCCAGCAGTTCTGAGTGGGCAGGGATCTCTGAAGCTTTCTTT. It specifies CASSSEWAGISEAFF.

The chain is built from TRBV6-5 and TRBJ2-7, with TRBD1 matching over 7 bases. Germline CDR1 is MNHEY and CDR2 is SVGAGI. CDR3 length: 14 residues. The trim removed 7 bases at V and 3 bases at J, leaving 9 bases unmatched. The CDR3: CASKHRQGGYEQYF. The CDR3 nucleotides are TGTGCCAGCAAACACAGACAGGGCGGCTACGAGCAGTACTTC.

This clone was counted once. This chain links TRBV5-1 with TRBJ2-5; TRBD2 matches at 7 bases. This CDR3 is 17 amino acids long. Germline trimming cut 0 bases from V and 0 bases from J; bases unmatched to any gene: 8. CDR1 and CDR2 (germline): SGHRS, YFSETQ. The CDR3 is CASSLGPLSGNQETQYF. The CDR3 nucleotides read TGCGCCAGCAGCTTGGGGCCTTTGAGCGGGAACCAAGAGACCCAGTACTTC.

The chain employs TRBV6-1 and TRBJ1-5, with a tentative D call TRBD1 (6 bases). Trimming cost V 0 bases and J 0 bases, with 15 bases left between them. Germline V gene data show CDR1 as MNHNS and CDR2 as SASEGT. The CDR3 sequence is 18 residues long. For the CDR3, the DNA is TGTGCCAGCAGTGAAGCAATGGGGGGGCAGACTAGCAATCAGCCCCAGCATTTT. It codes for CASSEAMGGQTSNQPQHF.

The V and J genes are TRBV4-2 and TRBJ2-5; the match to TRBD2 covers 12 bases. The J call is uncertain, as TRBJ2-7 better fits the DNA end. Germline V gene data show CDR1 as LGHNA and CDR2 as YNFKEQ. This CDR3 comprises 16 residues. The CDR3 loop reads CASSQALAGGYYEQYF. The DNA for the CDR3 is TGTGCCAGCAGCCAAGCACTAGCGGGAGGATATTACGAGCAGTACTTC.

This chain connects TRBV18 to TRBJ2-2; D is uncertain. Germline CDR1 KGHSH, CDR2 LQKENI. The germline V and J ends were trimmed by 4 bases and 6 bases, with 15 bases remaining between them. This CDR3 region has 15 residues. CDR3 region: CASSLQRGAPGELFF. The CDR3 DNA follows: TGTGCCAGCTCACTCCAGAGAGGAGCCCCCGGGGAGCTGTTTTTT.